Sequencing of this TCR beta chain was carried out in a study of blood T cell repertoires in COVID-19. In the study overall: Sites across the United States, Italy and Spain contributed samples from acute and convalescent COVID-19.

The table came from immunoSEQ multiplex PCR; TCRdb's copy has only in-frame clones and leaves some out. The data show 55,000 to 75,000 clones, with 80% to 85% seen just once and roughly 16% held by the top ten. Sequencing was done on a sample of peripheral blood. The receptor comes from a man aged 60 to 75 with COVID-19, enrolled during active disease.

This CDR3 is CASSSGTRGSQPQHF. The DNA for the CDR3 is TGTGCCAGCAGTTCCGGGACCAGGGGGTCTCAGCCCCAGCATTTT. This sequence joins TRBV27 and TRBJ1-5; 7 bases fit TRBD1. Germline loops: CDR1 MNHEY, CDR2 SMNVEV (reference sequence). The J segment lost 6 bases and the V segment lost 4 bases, leaving 9 bases of the junction unmatched. CDR3 length equals 15 residues.